The 28 T cell receptor beta chains in this list originate from one sample, sequenced in a study of regulatory T cells in long-lasting Graves disease. Specified time point: newly diagnosed GD, antithyroid drugs for less than 3 months. Scientists built the TCR library using RNA that was extracted from PBMCs. Construction of the TCR beta libraries employed iRepertoire HTBI primers in conjunction with Arm-PCR of CDR3 regions. TCRdb fed the multiplex PCR reads into MiXCR, producing one record per CDR3 protein. The table has over 350,000 distinct CDR3 sequences, around 15% seen once. These same records also appear under a second study, on T cells in Graves' hyperthyroidism and ophthalmopathy.

The starting material was peripheral blood mononuclear cells (PBMCs), obtained at new diagnosis, from a patient treated with antithyroid drugs. Receptors were obtained from a woman between 50 and 59 years old with Graves disease.

This clonotype was counted at least ten times. V usage is TRBV30 and J usage is TRBJ2-1; no firm D call. Germline CDR1 reads GTSNPN; CDR2 reads SVGIG (reference sequence). Trimming cost V 4 bases and J 6 bases, with 19 bases left between them. This CDR3 has 15 amino acids. The CDR3 here is CAWIRITPRANEQFF. The CDR3 nucleotides are TGTGCCTGGATAAGGATTACGCCCCGAGCCAATGAGCAGTTCTTC.

At least ten counts were recorded for this clonotype. V usage is TRBV27 and J usage is TRBJ1-6; possibly TRBD1 for D (5 bases). In germline, CDR1 is MNHEY, CDR2 SMNVEV (reference sequence). The V gene lost 3 bases and the J gene lost 9 bases, with 18 bases spanning the gap. This CDR3 has 16 residues. The CDR3 sequence is CASSFTEGLEGSPLHF. CDR3 DNA: TGTGCCAGCAGTTTTACCGAGGGGTTGGAGGGTTCACCCCTCCACTTT.

V and J are TRBV20-1 and TRBJ2-5; unclear D gene. V lost 1 base, J lost 4 bases, and 13 bases lay in between. The CDR3 runs 14 residues. Germline V lookup: CDR1 DFQATT, CDR2 SNEGSKA (reference sequence). CDR3 region: CSARGARTRETQYF. CDR3 bases: TGCAGTGCTAGAGGGGCGCGTACCCGAGAGACCCAGTACTTC.

The V call is TRBV30, the J call TRBJ1-2; D unresolved. This CDR3 contains 17 residues. From germline, CDR1 is GTSNPN and CDR2 SVGIG (reference sequence). Deletions cut 0 bases from V and 5 bases from J, with 22 bases between. The CDR3, as DNA: TGTGCCTGGAGTGTACCCCCGGGCCTCGGACGAGGATATGGCTACACCTTC. This encodes CAWSVPPGLGRGYGYTF.

In this sample, this clonotype turned up many times. This sequence joins TRBV28 and TRBJ2-2; D uncertain. There are 14 residues in the CDR3. Germline V gene sequence: CDR1 MDHEN, CDR2 SYDVKM. Trimming shortened V by 8 bases and J by 3 bases, and 13 bases separated the two germline ends. DNA for the CDR3: TGTGCCAGCCAATGGGGTACTCACACCGGGGAGCTGTTTTTT. Amino acids: CASQWGTHTGELFF.

This sequence joins TRBV10-3 and TRBJ1-1; D gene unclear. The CDR3 sequence is 13 residues long. V dropped 5 bases and J dropped 1 base, with 8 bases sitting between them. Germline assignment: CDR1 ENHRY and CDR2 SYGVKD. The CDR3 is CAISYTENTEAFF. CDR3 nucleotides: TGTGCCATCAGTTACACAGAGAACACTGAAGCTTTCTTT.

A few counts support this clonotype. The V gene is TRBV19, the J gene TRBJ2-7, with TRBD1 matching over 8 bases. CDR3 length equals 15 residues. Trimming took 7 bases from V and 4 from J; bases not matched to a gene: 12. The germline gives CDR1 LNHDA, CDR2 SQIVND (reference sequence). In nucleotides, the CDR3 is TGTGCCAGTATCACCCCGGGGACAGGAGGATACGAGCAGTACTTC. Its protein product is CASITPGTGGYEQYF.

V is TRBV18 and J is TRBJ2-7; D remains ambiguous. In germline, CDR1 is KGHSH, CDR2 LQKENI. The V end lost 0 bases, the J end lost 3 bases, and 12 bases lay between the germline ends. CDR3 length: 15 amino acids. The CDR3 DNA follows: TGTGCCAGCTCACCACCAGGGCAGAACTACTACGAGCAGTACTTC. This encodes CASSPPGQNYYEQYF. The whole variable domain, remainder taken from reference TRBV18 and TRBJ2-7, is NAGVMQNPRHLVRRRGQEARLRCSPMKGHSHVYWYRQLPEEGLKFMVYLQKENIIDESGMPKERFSAEFPKEGPSILRIQQVVRGDSAAYFCASSPPGQNYYEQYFGPGTRLTVT.

This clonotype was detected ten times or more. The rearrangement joins TRBV6-2 or TRBV6-3 to TRBJ2-7; D tentatively fits TRBD1 or TRBD2 (5 bases each). Germline CDR1 is MNHEY and CDR2 is SVGEGT. The CDR3 covers 13 residues. Between the trimmed V and J ends, which lost 8 bases and 3 bases, there was a span of 14 bases. CDR3 in DNA: TGTGCCAGCCCCAGCTTGAGGGGCTACGAGCAGTACTTC. Protein sequence: CASPSLRGYEQYF.

This clonotype came up many times. This chain joins TRBV20-1 and TRBJ2-1; TRBD2 agrees at 9 bases. J lost 12 bases, V lost 6 bases, and 15 bases had no gene match. Per the germline V gene, CDR1 is DFQATT and CDR2 is SNEGSKA (reference sequence). The CDR3 consists of 14 residues. CDR3 protein: CSAAPGLGRGGQFF. The CDR3 DNA is TGCAGTGCGGCCCCGGGACTCGGGCGGGGGGGGCAGTTCTTC.

This clonotype was found a few times. The V gene is TRBV27, the J gene TRBJ2-3; unclear D gene. V lost 6 bases and J lost 0, with 10 bases in between. This CDR3 has 14 amino acids. The germline gives CDR1 MNHEY, CDR2 SMNVEV (reference sequence). The CDR3 sequence: CASRKATSTDTQYF. The CDR3 nucleotides read TGTGCCAGCAGGAAAGCGACTAGCACAGATACGCAGTATTTT.

There are many counts of this clonotype. V gene TRBV6-1 combines with J gene TRBJ2-3, with 12 positions matching TRBD2. In germline, CDR1 is MNHNS, CDR2 SASEGT. CDR3 length: 16 residues. Trimming removed 6 bases from V and 3 bases from J; junction bases left unmatched: 7. The CDR3 nucleotides read TGTGCCAGCAGGAAGACTAGCGGGAGTGCGACAGATACGCAGTATTTT. Protein product: CASRKTSGSATDTQYF.

The chain combines TRBV20-1 with TRBJ1-2, with unresolved D. Germline loops: CDR1 DFQATT, CDR2 SNEGSKA (reference sequence). This CDR3 region has 12 residues. V lost 6 bases to trimming and J lost 3 bases, with 11 bases between them. The CDR3 DNA follows: TGCAGTGCCGCACACGGGGACTATGGCTACACCTTC. This encodes CSAAHGDYGYTF.

This clonotype was counted at least ten times. The chain has TRBV3-1 and TRBJ2-2; 11 positions match TRBD1. CDR1 and CDR2 (germline): LGHDT, YNNKEL (reference sequence). The length of the CDR3 is 19 residues. Trimming at V came to 1 base and at J to 1 base, leaving 8 bases not matched to a gene. CDR3 amino acids: CASSQARTGGARNTGELFF. CDR3 coding DNA: TGTGCCAGCAGCCAAGCACGGACAGGGGGCGCAAGGAACACCGGGGAGCTGTTTTTT. Drawing the rest from reference TRBV3-1 and TRBJ2-2, the complete variable domain is DTAVSQTPKYLVTQMGNDKSIKCEQNLGHDTMYWYKQDSKKFLKIMFSYNNKELIINETVPNRFSPKSPDKAHLNLHINSLELGDSAVYFCASSQARTGGARNTGELFFGEGSRLTVL.

This clonotype has more than one count but fewer than ten. This rearrangement joins TRBV24-1 to TRBJ2-5; 7 positions match TRBD1. The CDR3 contains 14 residues. After removal of 3 bases from V and 2 bases from J, the junction contained 2 bases not matched to a gene. Germline-derived CDR1 and CDR2 are KGHDR and SFDVKD. The chain's CDR3 is CATSDTGVQETQYF. CDR3 sequence (DNA): TGTGCCACCAGTGATACAGGGGTTCAAGAGACCCAGTACTTC.

There are many counts of this clonotype. CDR3 bases: TGTGCCAGCAGTTACAGGGACCCAGTTCGACCCCTCCACTTT. Encoded protein: CASSYRDPVRPLHF. J is TRBJ1-6 and V is TRBV6-2 or TRBV6-3; possibly TRBD1 for D (5 bases). Germline assignment: CDR1 MNHEY and CDR2 SVGEGT. CDR3 length: 14 amino acids. V was cut by 2 bases and J by 12 bases, with 14 bases left in between.

This clonotype was seen at least ten times. V and J are TRBV9 and TRBJ2-1, with 9 bases aligning to TRBD2. The junction had 9 bases not matched to a gene; V was cut back by 7 bases and J by 4 bases. CDR1 is SGDLS and CDR2 is YYNGEE in the germline V gene. This CDR3 is built from 15 residues. CDR3 region: CASRPPSGIYNEQFF. The CDR3 coding sequence is TGTGCCAGCCGTCCGCCTAGCGGGATTTACAATGAGCAGTTCTTC.

As for this clonotype: It may be a read error: a sequence one base away is much more abundant. The chain links TRBV6-1 to TRBJ1-3; D remains unclear. The CDR3 spans 13 residues. Germline V gene sequence: CDR1 MNHNS, CDR2 SASEGT. The CDR3: CAGSERRGNTIYF. The CDR3 coding sequence is TGTGCCGGCAGTGAACGTCGAGGAAACACCATATATTTT.

V gene TRBV27 combines with J gene TRBJ2-2; unclear D gene. This CDR3 has 14 amino acids. Trimming left V 0 bases short and J 5 bases short, with 7 bases between. Germline-derived CDR1 and CDR2 are MNHEY and SMNVEV (reference sequence). CDR3 protein: CASSLSKVTGELFF. The CDR3 nucleotides are TGTGCCAGCAGTTTATCGAAGGTGACCGGGGAGCTGTTTTTT.

The sample holds one count of this clonotype. The chain couples TRBV28 to TRBJ2-1; 16 nucleotides agree with TRBD2. Trimming removed 6 bases from V and 2 bases from J; junction bases left unmatched: 13. The CDR3 is 20 residues long. Germline V gives CDR1 MDHEN, CDR2 SYDVKM. CDR3 in amino acids: CASSPGLAGGQLITYNEQFF. The CDR3 nucleotides read TGTGCCAGCAGCCCGGGACTAGCGGGAGGGCAGCTAATAACCTACAATGAGCAGTTCTTC.

Remarks on this clonotype: An end of the junction differs from the germline gene, which may be a read error. The chain uses TRBV2 and TRBJ2-2, with D maybe TRBD2 (5 bases). Germline assignment: CDR1 SNHLY and CDR2 FYNNEI. CDR3 length: 15 residues. CDR3 amino acids: CASSSELANTGELSF. CDR3 DNA sequence: TGCGCCAGCAGTTCAGAACTCGCGAACACCGGGGAGCTGTCTTTT.

This rearrangement joins TRBV20-1 to TRBJ2-2, with 9 bases matching TRBD2. CDR3 size: 16 residues. Germline CDR1 is DFQATT and CDR2 is SNEGSKA (reference sequence). With V trimmed by 6 bases and J by 7 bases, 15 bases remained unmatched. The CDR3, as DNA: TGCAGTGCCAGTAGGTTCGCGGGAGGGCCGAGCGGGGAGCTGTTTTTT. Its translation is CSASRFAGGPSGELFF.

This clonotype was recorded a few times. This CDR3 reads CASSPGGGDTDTQYF. CDR3 sequence (DNA): TGTGCCAGCAGCCCGGGAGGAGGGGACACAGATACGCAGTATTTT. This chain uses TRBV9 with TRBJ2-3; 7 nucleotides match TRBD2. With 4 bases clipped from V and 2 bases from J, the junction kept 7 bases outside the gene matches. Per germline, CDR1 SGDLS and CDR2 YYNGEE. This CDR3 region has 15 residues.

This clonotype was found many times. The V and J genes are TRBV28 and TRBJ1-1; D is possibly TRBD1 (6 bases). The CDR3 contains 16 residues. Trimming pared 6 bases from V and 0 bases from J, leaving 17 bases between. Germline V gene sequence: CDR1 MDHEN, CDR2 SYDVKM. This chain's CDR3 is CASRVGGGGMNTEAFF. In DNA, the CDR3 is TGTGCCAGCAGAGTTGGGGGCGGGGGGATGAACACTGAAGCTTTCTTT.

The chain has TRBV19 and TRBJ1-2, with D maybe TRBD1 (5 bases). V was clipped by 3 bases and J by 7 bases, with 18 bases between them. The CDR3 runs to 15 residues. Germline lookup yields CDR1 LNHDA and CDR2 SQIVND (reference sequence). This chain's CDR3 is CASSIQGDLVGGYTF. Written as DNA, the CDR3 is TGTGCCAGTAGTATCCAGGGTGATTTAGTTGGTGGCTACACCTTC.

This clonotype was picked up many times. The chain couples TRBV28 to TRBJ1-2, with 8 bases aligning to TRBD1. Germline loops: CDR1 MDHEN, CDR2 SYDVKM. With 7 bases clipped from V and 3 bases from J, the junction kept 13 bases outside the gene matches. The CDR3 is made up of 16 amino acids. The CDR3 region is CASILQQGGEDYGYTF. CDR3 bases: TGTGCCAGCATCCTGCAACAGGGGGGTGAGGACTATGGCTACACCTTC.

To note about this clonotype: The conserved phenylalanine or tryptophan is not found at the CDR3 terminus, so this likely reflects a read error. The limits of the CDR3 on the DNA are not certain, so only TCRdb's listed CDR3 is given. V usage is TRBV9 and J usage is TRBJ2-1; the D call of TRBD2 is as the table states it, not checked on the DNA. The CDR3 length equals 10 residues, ends included. Germline values: CDR1 SGDLS, CDR2 YYNGEE. The CDR3 loop reads CASSPRLANI.

The rearrangement links TRBV24-1 to TRBJ1-2, with D possibly TRBD1 on 6 matching bases. Germline-derived CDR1 and CDR2 are KGHDR and SFDVKD. The CDR3 is 12 amino acids. Trimming pared 9 bases from V and 9 bases from J, leaving 16 bases between. The CDR3 sequence: CATRTSQGSYTF. The CDR3 DNA is TGTGCCACCCGGACATCACAGGGAAGCTACACCTTC.